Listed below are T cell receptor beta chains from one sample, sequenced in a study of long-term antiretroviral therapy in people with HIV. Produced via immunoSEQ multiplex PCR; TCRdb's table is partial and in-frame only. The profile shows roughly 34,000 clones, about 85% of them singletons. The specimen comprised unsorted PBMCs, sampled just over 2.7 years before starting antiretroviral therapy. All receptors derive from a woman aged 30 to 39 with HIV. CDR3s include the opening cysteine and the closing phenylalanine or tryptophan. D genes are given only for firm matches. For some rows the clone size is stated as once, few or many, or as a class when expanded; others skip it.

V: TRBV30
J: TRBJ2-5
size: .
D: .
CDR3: CAWSVSPFQETQYF
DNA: TGTGCCTGGAGTGTATCCCCCTTTCAAGAGACCCAGTACTTC

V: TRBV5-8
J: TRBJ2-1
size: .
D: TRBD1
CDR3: CASSLDRQGNAFF
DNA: TGTGCCAGCAGCTTGGATCGACAGGGCAATGCGTTCTTC

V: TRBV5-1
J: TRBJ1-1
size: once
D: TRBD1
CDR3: CASSLAMGTGGSDTEAFF
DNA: TGCGCCAGCAGCTTGGCCATGGGGACAGGGGGCTCCGACACTGAAGCTTTCTTT

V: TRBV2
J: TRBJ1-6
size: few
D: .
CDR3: CASSEQGNSPLHF
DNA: TGTGCCAGCAGTGAGCAGGGGAACTCACCCCTCCACTTT

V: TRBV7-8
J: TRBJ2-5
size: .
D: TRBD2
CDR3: CASSLSGGPRETQYF
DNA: TGTGCCAGCAGCCTCTCGGGGGGGCCCAGGGAGACCCAGTACTTC

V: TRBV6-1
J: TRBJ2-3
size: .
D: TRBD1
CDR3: CASSEGTGNTDTQYF
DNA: TGTGCCAGCAGTGAAGGGACAGGGAACACAGATACGCAGTATTTT

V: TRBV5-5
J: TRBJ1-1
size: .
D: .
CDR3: CASSSVTTGVTEAFF
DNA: TGTGCCAGCAGCTCGGTCACTACAGGAGTCACTGAAGCTTTCTTT

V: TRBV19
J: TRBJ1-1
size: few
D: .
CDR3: CASSIPVRGGQNTEAFF
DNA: TGTGCCAGTAGTATACCGGTCCGTGGAGGGCAGAACACTGAAGCTTTCTTT

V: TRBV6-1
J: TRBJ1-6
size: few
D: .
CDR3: CASRQSNSPLHF
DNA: TGTGCCAGCAGACAGAGTAATTCACCCCTCCACTTT

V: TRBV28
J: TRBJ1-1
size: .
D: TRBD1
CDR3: CASRGGAVLYTEAFF
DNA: TGTGCCAGCAGAGGGGGCGCGGTATTGTACACTGAAGCTTTCTTT

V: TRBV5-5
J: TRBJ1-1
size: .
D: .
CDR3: CASSSNRGATEAFF
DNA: TGTGCCAGCAGCTCGAACCGTGGTGCGACTGAAGCTTTCTTT

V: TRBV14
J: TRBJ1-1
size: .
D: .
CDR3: CASSPGGAEAFF
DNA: TGTGCCAGCAGCCCGGGGGGGGCTGAAGCTTTCTTT

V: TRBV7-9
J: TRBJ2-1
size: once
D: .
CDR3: CASSLGSYNEQFF
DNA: TGTGCCAGCAGCTTAGGGTCCTACAATGAGCAGTTCTTC

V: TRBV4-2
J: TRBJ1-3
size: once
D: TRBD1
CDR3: CASSQGGQVSGNTIYF
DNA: TGTGCCAGCAGCCAAGGGGGACAGGTCTCTGGAAACACCATATATTTT

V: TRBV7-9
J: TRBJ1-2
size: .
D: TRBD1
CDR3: CASTPGGENGYTF
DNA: TGTGCCAGCACCCCAGGGGGGGAAAATGGCTACACCTTC

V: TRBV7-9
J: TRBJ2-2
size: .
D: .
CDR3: CASSPPLYTGELFF
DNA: TGTGCCAGCAGCCCCCCGCTATACACCGGGGAGCTGTTTTTT

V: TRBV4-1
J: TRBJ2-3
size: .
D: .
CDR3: CASSQDPTDTQYF
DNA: TGCGCCAGCAGCCAAGATCCGACAGATACGCAGTATTTT

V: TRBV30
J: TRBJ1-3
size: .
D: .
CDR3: CAWTGPFENTIYF
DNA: TGTGCCTGGACAGGGCCATTTGAAAACACCATATATTTT

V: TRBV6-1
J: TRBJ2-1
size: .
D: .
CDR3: CASSKRDNYNEQFF
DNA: TGTGCCAGCAGTAAAAGGGACAACTACAATGAGCAGTTCTTC

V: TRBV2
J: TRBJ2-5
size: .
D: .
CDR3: CASSGDQETQYF
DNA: TGTGCCAGCAGTGGGGATCAAGAGACCCAGTACTTC

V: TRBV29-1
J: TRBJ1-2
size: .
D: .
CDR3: CSGHTGVYGYTF
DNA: TGCAGCGGACATACAGGCGTTTATGGCTACACCTTC

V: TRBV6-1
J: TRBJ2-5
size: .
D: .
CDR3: CASSVRDTETQYF
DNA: TGTGCCAGCAGTGTGAGGGACACAGAGACCCAGTACTTC